This T cell receptor beta chain was profiled in a study of T cell changes during pregnancy in multiple sclerosis. V dropped 5 bases and J dropped 1 base, with 12 bases sitting between them. Germline V gene lookup returns CDR1 MNHNY and CDR2 SVGAGI (reference sequence). This CDR3 is built from 14 residues. Clones were sequenced by immunoSEQ multiplex PCR, and TCRdb holds only the in-frame ones, with some missing. The sample yields about 51,000 clones, 94% seen once. This chain joins TRBV6-6 and TRBJ2-7; D is possibly TRBD1 (6 bases). Here the sequenced sample was CD4+ T cells from peripheral blood mononuclear cells, taken in the second trimester of pregnancy. The sequence derives from a female donor with multiple sclerosis, enrolled in a pregnancy study. CDR3 amino acids: CASSHEQGSYEQYF. CDR3 in DNA: TGTGCCAGCAGTCACGAACAGGGTTCCTACGAGCAGTACTTC.